This T cell receptor (beta chain) was observed in a study of response to subunit inactivated influenza vaccine. Broader study findings: The authors put forward the suggestion that each seasonal influenza vaccination may bring in only a limited number of new T cells.

This clonotype showed up many times. Its matching antigen is unknown. The CDR3 is made up of 12 amino acids. V was clipped by 3 bases and J by 3 bases, with 6 bases between them. TCRdb re-derived calls from the RT-PCR reads in MiXCR, one entry per CDR3 protein. Here the sample spans some 480,000 distinct CDR3 sequences, 9.5% to 13% being singletons. The sample was PBMCs from blood, taken around seven weeks after vaccination. This chain joins TRBV12-3 or TRBV12-4 and TRBJ2-7, with D uncertain. This receptor was obtained from a man aged 45-65 years who received an inactivated influenza vaccine. In nucleotides, the CDR3 is TGTGCCAGCAGTTTTTCAGTCTACGAGCAGTACTTC. Its translation is CASSFSVYEQYF.